Following are 2 T cell receptor beta chains from one sample sequenced in a study of post-analysis software for immune sequencing data. Carried by the TCR beta cDNA libraries were unique molecular identifiers. TCRdb passed the PCR reads through MiXCR, listing each CDR3 protein once. The sample holds around 400,000 distinct CDR3 sequences, about a third seen once. Their antigen targets remain unknown. Study-wide points: Patients used about five TRBV segments, including TRBV5-6, TRBV5-1 and TRBV20-1, more often than controls.

Sequencing used blood. Source of these receptors: a girl between 5 and 17 years old with multiple sclerosis.

The CDR3 protein is CASSRGLAGYNEQFF. The DNA of the CDR3 is TGCGCCAGCAGCCGGGGACTAGCGGGGTACAATGAGCAGTTCTTC. The chain joins TRBV4-1 to TRBJ2-1; 13 nucleotides line up with TRBD2. V gave up 4 bases and J gave up 4 bases; unmatched junction bases: 1. From germline, CDR1 is MGHRA and CDR2 YSYEKL. The CDR3 spans 15 residues.

This chain links TRBV7-2 with TRBJ2-1; TRBD2 matches 11 bases. Losses at the gene ends were 3 bases for V and 0 bases for J; bases not matched to a gene: 7. This CDR3 is 18 amino acids long. Per the germline V gene, CDR1 is SGHTA and CDR2 is FQGNSA. In DNA form, the CDR3 reads TGTGCCAGCAGCTTGCGGCTAGCGGGGGGCCTCTCCTACAATGAGCAGTTCTTC. Its protein is CASSLRLAGGLSYNEQFF.